This paragraph reports one TCR beta chain. Its specific antigen is unknown. Base quality data are lacking; no much larger clone is found one base away. This record belongs to a study of T cell changes during pregnancy in multiple sclerosis (dated by TCRdb to between 2018 and 2020). In terms of the full investigation: The study examined how the T cell repertoire changed over the course of pregnancy in women with multiple sclerosis.

Library generation was performed with the immunoSEQ multiplex PCR assay. In TCRdb, the immuneACCESS table is reduced to in-frame sequences with V and J assigned. These tables do not hold every clone; where another copy was compared, an unresolved V gene accounts for under half, and the others remain unexplained. The table for this sample lists under 50,000 clones; 92% of them were counted only once. Approximately 0.81% of the sample lies in the top ten. CDR3 length: 16 amino acids, cysteine to phenylalanine. The retained sequence is limited to the CDR3, 48 bases, with the frame set at the first base. The V end gives up 5 bases and the J end 1 base, leaving 11 bases in the junction not matched to a gene. CDR1 and CDR2, looked up from the germline V gene (reference sequence), are SEHNR and FQNEAQ.

The specimen was CD4+ T cells from peripheral blood mononuclear cells, collected in the third trimester of pregnancy. This receptor was taken from a female donor with multiple sclerosis, enrolled in a pregnancy study. Recombination connected TRBV7-9 to TRBJ2-7; a stretch of 7 junction bases matches TRBD1. The CDR3 region reads CASSKGQQQPSYEQYF. The nucleotide sequence reads TGTGCCAGCAGCAAGGGACAGCAACAACCTTCCTACGAGCAGTACTTC.